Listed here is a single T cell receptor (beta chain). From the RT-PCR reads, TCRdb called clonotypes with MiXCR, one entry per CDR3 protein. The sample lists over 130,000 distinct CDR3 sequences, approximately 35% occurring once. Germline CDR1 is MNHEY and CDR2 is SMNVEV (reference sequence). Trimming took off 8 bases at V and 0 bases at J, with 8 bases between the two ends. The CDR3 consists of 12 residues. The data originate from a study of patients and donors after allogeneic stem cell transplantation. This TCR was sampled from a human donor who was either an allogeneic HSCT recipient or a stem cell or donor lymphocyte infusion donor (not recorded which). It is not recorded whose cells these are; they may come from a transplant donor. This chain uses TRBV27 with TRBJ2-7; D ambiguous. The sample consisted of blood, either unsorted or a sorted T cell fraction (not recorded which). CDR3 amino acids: CASPLSSYEQYV. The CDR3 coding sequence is TGTGCCAGCCCGCTGAGCTCCTACGAGCAGTACGTC.